These T cell receptor beta chains were read from a single sample in a study of T cell repertoires in cytomegalovirus infection. Each CDR3 protein gets one entry after TCRdb re-called the reads with MiXCR. The data show 160,000 or so distinct CDR3 sequences, with about a fifth seen just once and roughly 25% held by the top ten. Their cognate antigens are unknown. Here the sequenced sample was CD8+ T cells from cultured PBMCs, taken from culture after CMV antigen stimulation. Receptors originate from a human donor in good health (CMV status not recorded). Some clones in this sample may be carry-over from other donors' samples. Both conserved end residues are trimmed from each CDR3. D genes are given only for firm matches.

>TRBV4-1|TRBJ1-1|.
ASSYRGTLTNTEAF
>TRBV27|TRBJ1-5|TRBD1
ASSPGQGLSPQH
>TRBV7-2|TRBJ2-7|TRBD1
ASSLMGTGEYEQY
>TRBV6-2/TRBV6-3|TRBJ2-1|.
ARTDWDASSYNEQF
>TRBV20-1|TRBJ2-7|.
SARARGPYYEQY
>TRBV29-1|TRBJ2-7|TRBD1
SVEGTGNYEQY
>TRBV6-2/TRBV6-3|TRBJ2-1|.
ASSYSPPETLSSLITNEQF
>TRBV4-2|TRBJ2-7|TRBD1
ASSQGLDRGYEQY
>TRBV9|TRBJ1-1|.
ASSVGVMVGMDTEAF
>TRBV27|TRBJ2-7|TRBD1
ASSFADRVHEQY
>TRBV7-9|TRBJ2-1|TRBD2
ASSPSGGRAMKGEQF
>TRBV5-1|TRBJ2-7|.
ASSTRVPRGAEQY
>TRBV6-2/TRBV6-3|TRBJ2-3|.
ASSYPDTQY
>TRBV15|TRBJ1-5|TRBD1
ATSRLGTDNQPQH
>TRBV5-6|TRBJ1-5|.
ASSPGANQPQH
>TRBV27|TRBJ2-1|.
ASSLSLNPGREQF
>TRBV6-6|TRBJ2-7|.
ASSYSTRGLGGGEQY
>TRBV12-3/TRBV12-4|TRBJ1-5|.
ASSLPNRPQH
>TRBV7-8|TRBJ1-5|TRBD1
ASSLAGQGSTQPQH
>TRBV9|TRBJ1-1|.
ASSPAPTEAF
>TRBV6-5|TRBJ1-1|.
ASSYLEGTMTEAF
>TRBV13|TRBJ2-3|.
ASSPGTTGDTQY
>TRBV11-2|TRBJ2-2|.
ASSLVTPWNIVDTGELF
>TRBV6-2/TRBV6-3|TRBJ1-6|TRBD1
ASSYLSSRTGRRDSPLH
>TRBV7-9|TRBJ2-3|.
ASSSPGLRNTDTQY
>TRBV25-1|TRBJ1-1|TRBD1
ASISRDSSTEAF
>TRBV7-2|TRBJ2-6|.
ASRLGHRALSGANVLT
>TRBV7-6|TRBJ2-2|.
ASSLARLAGTGELF
>TRBV4-1|TRBJ1-2|.
ASSQQIPDRNYGYT